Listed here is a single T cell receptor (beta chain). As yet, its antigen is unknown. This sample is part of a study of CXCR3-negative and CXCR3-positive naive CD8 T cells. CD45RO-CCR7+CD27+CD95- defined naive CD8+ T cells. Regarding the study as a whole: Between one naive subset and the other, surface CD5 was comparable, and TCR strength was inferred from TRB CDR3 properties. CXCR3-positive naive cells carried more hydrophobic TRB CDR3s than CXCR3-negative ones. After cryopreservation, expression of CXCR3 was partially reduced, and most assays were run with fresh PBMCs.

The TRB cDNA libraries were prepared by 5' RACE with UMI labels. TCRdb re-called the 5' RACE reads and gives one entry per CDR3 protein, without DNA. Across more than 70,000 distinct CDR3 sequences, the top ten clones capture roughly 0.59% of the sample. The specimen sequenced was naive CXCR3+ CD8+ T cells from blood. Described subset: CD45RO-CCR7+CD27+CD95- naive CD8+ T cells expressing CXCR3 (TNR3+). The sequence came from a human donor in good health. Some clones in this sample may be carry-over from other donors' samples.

CDR3 loop: CASSYYRDEQFF. The gene calls are TRBV6-5 and TRBJ2-1. The CDR3 is made up of 12 amino acids. Germline loops: CDR1 MNHEY, CDR2 SVGAGI.